A selection of T cell receptor beta chains follows, all from one sample in a study of blood T cell repertoires in COVID-19. Only in-frame clones appear in the TCRdb table, and some are missing; sequencing was by immunoSEQ multiplex PCR. Here the sample spans under 200,000 clones, about four fifths being singletons. Sequenced input: PBMCs or T cells enriched from blood (not recorded which). These receptors all come from a woman aged 25 to 45 who had been exposed to COVID-19. Each CDR3 is given with its conserved first and last residue. A D gene is named only where the DNA matches it firmly. Clone size, where shown, is once, few, many, or a class for clones that have expanded.

CDR3 DNA,CDR3 protein,J gene,clone size,D gene,CDR3 length,V gene
TGTGCCAGCAGCCCCGACCGGGTGTTCGGGCAGCCCCAGCATTTT,CASSPDRVFGQPQHF,TRBJ1-5,few,NA,15,TRBV7-9
TGTGCCAGCAGCTTCCGGCAGGGGGAGCCCCAGCATTTT,CASSFRQGEPQHF,TRBJ1-5,NA,TRBD1,13,TRBV5-6
TGTGCCAGTAGTATCATCTGGGGCAGCACTAATCAGCCCCAGCATTTT,CASSIIWGSTNQPQHF,TRBJ1-5,NA,NA,16,TRBV19
TGTGCCAGCAGCTTCCTGGGACAAACGAGGTACGAGCAGTACTTC,CASSFLGQTRYEQYF,TRBJ2-7,NA,NA,15,TRBV7-2
TGTGCCAGCAACCCCGGGACAGGTCTTAACTATGGCTACACCTTC,CASNPGTGLNYGYTF,TRBJ1-2,NA,TRBD1,15,TRBV7-2
TGCGCCAGCAGCCAATCTAGCGGGGGGGGAGAGACCCAGTACTTC,CASSQSSGGGETQYF,TRBJ2-5,NA,TRBD2,15,TRBV4-3
TGCGCCAGCAGCTCTCCCCGACTAGGTCAAGAGACCCAGTACTTC,CASSSPRLGQETQYF,TRBJ2-5,NA,NA,15,TRBV5-1
TGTGCCAGCAGGGGGGGGAGGGTCCCGGATCAGCCCCAGCATTTT,CASRGGRVPDQPQHF,TRBJ1-5,NA,NA,15,TRBV6-5
TGTGCCAGCAGCAACCCGACAGGGGGCGCGGGCTATGGCTACACCTTC,CASSNPTGGAGYGYTF,TRBJ1-2,once,TRBD1,16,TRBV27
TGCGCCAGCAGCCAAACCGGGACAGGGTTTGGCTACACCTTC,CASSQTGTGFGYTF,TRBJ1-2,NA,TRBD1,14,TRBV4-1
TGTGCCAGCAGCGTAGCAGGGACAGCAACTAATGAAAAACTGTTTTTT,CASSVAGTATNEKLFF,TRBJ1-4,once,TRBD1,16,TRBV9
TGTGCCAGCAGCCAGGGACTTTCCAGCACAGATACGCAGTATTTT,CASSQGLSSTDTQYF,TRBJ2-3,NA,NA,15,TRBV3-1/TRBV3-2
TGTGCCAGCAGTTATGGGACAGGGGGCACTGAAGCTTTCTTT,CASSYGTGGTEAFF,TRBJ1-1,NA,TRBD1,14,TRBV6-5
TGTGCCAGCAGTTACGGTCTAGCAGCTGAGCAGTTCTTC,CASSYGLAAEQFF,TRBJ2-1,NA,NA,13,TRBV6-2/TRBV6-3
TGTGCCAGCAGCCAAGACAGGGCTGGGGCCAACGTCCTGACTTTC,CASSQDRAGANVLTF,TRBJ2-6,NA,TRBD1,15,TRBV27
TGTGCCAGCAGCGTTCACCCAGGGGAGGGTGGAGATACGCAGTATTTT,CASSVHPGEGGDTQYF,TRBJ2-3,once,NA,16,TRBV9
TGCGCCAGCAGCCAAGATCGGGAGACCCAGTACTTC,CASSQDRETQYF,TRBJ2-5,NA,NA,12,TRBV4-1
TGTGCCAGCAGCTTAGTTACCGGGGGGATAGATACGCAGTATTTT,CASSLVTGGIDTQYF,TRBJ2-3,NA,TRBD2,15,TRBV7-8
TGTGCCAGCAGTTTCAATTGGGACAGCACTGAAGCTTTCTTT,CASSFNWDSTEAFF,TRBJ1-1,NA,TRBD1,14,TRBV6-5
TGTGCCAGCAAATTGAGGGACAGCTCCTATAATTCACCCCTCCACTTT,CASKLRDSSYNSPLHF,TRBJ1-6,NA,TRBD1,16,TRBV7-6
TGTGCCAGCAGCTTCTCGGGGATCACCGGGGAGCTGTTTTTT,CASSFSGITGELFF,TRBJ2-2,NA,NA,14,TRBV7-9
TGTGCCAGCAGCGGCCTTGAGGGGCCCCAGCATTTT,CASSGLEGPQHF,TRBJ1-5,NA,NA,12,TRBV7-2
TGTGCCAGCGGACAGTTTGGGGAGGAGACCCAGTACTTC,CASGQFGEETQYF,TRBJ2-5,once,NA,13,TRBV6-5
TGTGCCAGCAGCTTAGATGACAGGGCAACCTACGAGCAGTACTTC,CASSLDDRATYEQYF,TRBJ2-7,NA,TRBD1,15,TRBV7-9
TGTGCCAGCAAGGGGCAGCCCTACGAGCAGTACTTC,CASKGQPYEQYF,TRBJ2-7,NA,NA,12,TRBV7-9